These T cell receptor beta chains were read from a single sample in a study of blood T cell repertoires in COVID-19. This table comes from immunoSEQ multiplex PCR, and its TCRdb copy is limited to in-frame clones, with some not included. The top ten hold under 5% of the sample, which has nearly 95,000 clones, approximately 74% seen once. The sample taken for sequencing was peripheral blood. These receptors originate from a man between 65 and 85 years old with COVID-19, enrolled during active disease. CDR3s include the opening cysteine and the closing phenylalanine or tryptophan. The D gene is left open where the match is weak. Size is omitted from some rows. Given values are once, few, many or a class for expanded clones.

d_gene: .; j_gene: TRBJ2-1; v_gene: TRBV7-8; abundance: once; CDR3nt: TGTGCCAGCAGCTTGGCGGGACCCTACAATGAGCAGTTCTTC; CDR3aa: CASSLAGPYNEQFF
d_gene: .; j_gene: TRBJ1-1; v_gene: TRBV4-3; abundance: .; CDR3nt: TGCGCCAGCAGCCAATCCTGGACAGTCAACACTGAAGCTTTCTTT; CDR3aa: CASSQSWTVNTEAFF
d_gene: .; j_gene: TRBJ1-5; v_gene: TRBV4-1; abundance: .; CDR3nt: TGCGCCAGCAGCCAAGATTCGGTGTTCAATCAGCCCCAGCATTTT; CDR3aa: CASSQDSVFNQPQHF
d_gene: TRBD1; j_gene: TRBJ2-7; v_gene: TRBV2; abundance: .; CDR3nt: TGTGCCAGCAGTCAACCGGGACAGGGGGCTGGTAGCTCCTACGAGCAGTACTTC; CDR3aa: CASSQPGQGAGSSYEQYF
d_gene: .; j_gene: TRBJ2-7; v_gene: TRBV7-2; abundance: .; CDR3nt: TGTGCCAGCAGCTTCTCCACAGGCGGCGAGCAGTACTTC; CDR3aa: CASSFSTGGEQYF
d_gene: TRBD1; j_gene: TRBJ2-5; v_gene: TRBV7-6; abundance: once; CDR3nt: TGTGCCAGCAGCACCCGGACAGGGCCGGGGGAGACCCAGTACTTC; CDR3aa: CASSTRTGPGETQYF
d_gene: .; j_gene: TRBJ2-5; v_gene: TRBV4-3; abundance: .; CDR3nt: TGCGCCAGCAGCCAAGATTGGGCAGGGGCAGAGGCAGAGACCCAGTACTTC; CDR3aa: CASSQDWAGAEAETQYF
d_gene: .; j_gene: TRBJ2-2; v_gene: TRBV7-3; abundance: few; CDR3nt: TGTGCCAGCAGCTTGGGGGGCACCGGGGAGCTGTTTTTT; CDR3aa: CASSLGGTGELFF
d_gene: TRBD1; j_gene: TRBJ2-7; v_gene: TRBV16; abundance: .; CDR3nt: TGTGCCAGCGGGGGACAGAACTCCTACGAGCAGTACTTC; CDR3aa: CASGGQNSYEQYF
d_gene: TRBD2; j_gene: TRBJ2-2; v_gene: TRBV27; abundance: few; CDR3nt: TGTGCCAGCGCTTCGACTAGCCCCACCGGGGAGCTGTTTTTT; CDR3aa: CASASTSPTGELFF
d_gene: .; j_gene: TRBJ1-1; v_gene: TRBV18; abundance: .; CDR3nt: TGTGCCAGCTCACCGTCCGGGGATGAAGCTTTCTTT; CDR3aa: CASSPSGDEAFF
d_gene: .; j_gene: TRBJ2-1; v_gene: TRBV11-3; abundance: .; CDR3nt: TGTGCCAGCAGCTTAGAGCACGGTAATGAGCAGTTCTTC; CDR3aa: CASSLEHGNEQFF
d_gene: TRBD1; j_gene: TRBJ2-1; v_gene: TRBV27; abundance: .; CDR3nt: TGTGCCAGCAGTTTAGGGACAGGAACCTACAATGAGCAGTTCTTC; CDR3aa: CASSLGTGTYNEQFF
d_gene: TRBD2; j_gene: TRBJ2-7; v_gene: TRBV6-5; abundance: .; CDR3nt: TGTGCCAGCAGTCCGGGACTAGATTGGTACGAGCAGTACTTC; CDR3aa: CASSPGLDWYEQYF
d_gene: TRBD2; j_gene: TRBJ2-2; v_gene: TRBV3-1/TRBV3-2; abundance: .; CDR3nt: TGTGCCAGCAGCCTTAGACTAGCGGGAGACACCGGGGAGCTGTTTTTT; CDR3aa: CASSLRLAGDTGELFF
d_gene: .; j_gene: TRBJ1-6; v_gene: TRBV9; abundance: few; CDR3nt: TGTGCCAGCAGCGTGACAGGTTATAATTCACCCCTCCACTTT; CDR3aa: CASSVTGYNSPLHF
d_gene: .; j_gene: TRBJ1-2; v_gene: TRBV7-2; abundance: few; CDR3nt: TGTGCCAGCAGCTTAGCGCGGGTTAAGGGAAACTATGGCTACACCTTC; CDR3aa: CASSLARVKGNYGYTF
d_gene: TRBD2; j_gene: TRBJ2-2; v_gene: TRBV18; abundance: .; CDR3nt: TGTGCCAGCTCACCCCTCAGCGGGGACACCGGGGAGCTGTTTTTT; CDR3aa: CASSPLSGDTGELFF
d_gene: .; j_gene: TRBJ2-7; v_gene: TRBV7-2; abundance: few; CDR3nt: TGTGCCAGCAGCACCCCCCTCGGCGGGATCTCCTACGAGCAGTACTTC; CDR3aa: CASSTPLGGISYEQYF
d_gene: .; j_gene: TRBJ2-3; v_gene: TRBV21-1; abundance: .; CDR3nt: TGTGCCAGCAGCAGGGGGCGCATAACAGATACGCAGTATTTT; CDR3aa: CASSRGRITDTQYF
d_gene: .; j_gene: TRBJ2-1; v_gene: TRBV19; abundance: .; CDR3nt: TGTGCCAGTAGCCTTGGCCCCCTAGAACTCAATGAGCAGTTCTTC; CDR3aa: CASSLGPLELNEQFF
d_gene: TRBD1; j_gene: TRBJ2-5; v_gene: TRBV14; abundance: once; CDR3nt: TGTGCCAGCAGCCCCTACTCGGGACAGCAAGAGACCCAGTACTTC; CDR3aa: CASSPYSGQQETQYF
d_gene: TRBD2; j_gene: TRBJ2-1; v_gene: TRBV2; abundance: .; CDR3nt: TGTGCCAGAGGACTAGCGGGGTACAATGAGCAGTTCTTC; CDR3aa: CARGLAGYNEQFF
d_gene: .; j_gene: TRBJ2-7; v_gene: TRBV3-1/TRBV3-2; abundance: few; CDR3nt: TGTGCCAGCAGCTATGGACAGAGGGTGGAGCAGTACTTC; CDR3aa: CASSYGQRVEQYF
d_gene: .; j_gene: TRBJ2-6; v_gene: TRBV7-2; abundance: .; CDR3nt: TGTGCCAGCAGCCTCAGGTTCTCCTCTGGGGCCAACGTCCTGACTTTC; CDR3aa: CASSLRFSSGANVLTF
d_gene: TRBD2; j_gene: TRBJ2-2; v_gene: TRBV5-1; abundance: .; CDR3nt: TGCGCCAGCAGCGTGCTTGGACTAGCGGGAGTATGGACCGGGGAGCTGTTTTTT; CDR3aa: CASSVLGLAGVWTGELFF
d_gene: TRBD2; j_gene: TRBJ2-5; v_gene: TRBV9; abundance: .; CDR3nt: TGTGCCAGCAGCGTAGACGCGGGAGGGCAACAAGAGACCCAGTACTTC; CDR3aa: CASSVDAGGQQETQYF
d_gene: .; j_gene: TRBJ2-3; v_gene: TRBV28; abundance: .; CDR3nt: TGTGCCAGCAGCCGACTCCTAACACGAGATACGCAGTATTTT; CDR3aa: CASSRLLTRDTQYF
d_gene: TRBD1; j_gene: TRBJ1-1; v_gene: TRBV12-5; abundance: .; CDR3nt: TGTGCTAGTGGGCCCGGGACAGGGGGACGAGAAGCTTTCTTT; CDR3aa: CASGPGTGGREAFF
d_gene: .; j_gene: TRBJ1-4; v_gene: TRBV4-1; abundance: once; CDR3nt: TGCGCCAGCAGCCAAGACAGGGGCGACGGTGAAAAACTGTTTTTT; CDR3aa: CASSQDRGDGEKLFF
d_gene: .; j_gene: TRBJ1-1; v_gene: TRBV18; abundance: .; CDR3nt: TGTGCCAGCTCACCGTCACAGGGGAACACTGAAGCTTTCTTT; CDR3aa: CASSPSQGNTEAFF
d_gene: .; j_gene: TRBJ1-5; v_gene: TRBV7-8; abundance: .; CDR3nt: TGTGCCAGCAGCTCCCAGGGGAGTCAGCCCCAGCATTTT; CDR3aa: CASSSQGSQPQHF
d_gene: .; j_gene: TRBJ1-1; v_gene: TRBV24-1; abundance: .; CDR3nt: TGTGCCACCAGTGATTCAGTGAAGGCTTTCTTT; CDR3aa: CATSDSVKAFF
d_gene: TRBD1; j_gene: TRBJ1-2; v_gene: TRBV9; abundance: few; CDR3nt: TGTGCCAGCAGCGTCCAGGGGGGTGCTAACTATGGCTACACCTTC; CDR3aa: CASSVQGGANYGYTF
d_gene: TRBD2; j_gene: TRBJ2-3; v_gene: TRBV5-4; abundance: .; CDR3nt: TGTGCCAGCAGCTTGGAAAGACTAGCGGGACTTGTTAGCACAGATACGCAGTATTTT; CDR3aa: CASSLERLAGLVSTDTQYF
d_gene: TRBD2; j_gene: TRBJ2-3; v_gene: TRBV5-1; abundance: .; CDR3nt: TGCGCCAGCAGCTTACTAGCGGGAGTGTTCTCAGATACGCAGTATTTT; CDR3aa: CASSLLAGVFSDTQYF
d_gene: TRBD1; j_gene: TRBJ1-2; v_gene: TRBV6-5; abundance: .; CDR3nt: TGTGCCAGCAGTTACTCGAGGACAGGGAGCTATGGCTACACCTTC; CDR3aa: CASSYSRTGSYGYTF
d_gene: TRBD1; j_gene: TRBJ1-2; v_gene: TRBV11-2; abundance: few; CDR3nt: TGTGCCAGCAGACCGACAGGGTCTGGCTACACCTTC; CDR3aa: CASRPTGSGYTF
d_gene: .; j_gene: TRBJ2-5; v_gene: TRBV14; abundance: .; CDR3nt: TGTGCCAGCAGCCAAGGCAGTTACCAAGAGACCCAGTACTTC; CDR3aa: CASSQGSYQETQYF
d_gene: .; j_gene: TRBJ2-5; v_gene: TRBV5-4; abundance: few; CDR3nt: TGTGCCAGCAGCTTGGACAGGACAGTAGGAGAGACCCAGTACTTC; CDR3aa: CASSLDRTVGETQYF
d_gene: TRBD1; j_gene: TRBJ1-3; v_gene: TRBV6-2/TRBV6-3; abundance: .; CDR3nt: TGTGCCAGCAGTTCCGGACAGGGAAGAAACACCATATATTTT; CDR3aa: CASSSGQGRNTIYF
d_gene: TRBD1; j_gene: TRBJ2-1; v_gene: TRBV24-1; abundance: .; CDR3nt: TGTGCCACCAGTGATTTGAAAACAGGGGGCTGGGAGCAGTTCTTC; CDR3aa: CATSDLKTGGWEQFF
d_gene: .; j_gene: TRBJ1-4; v_gene: TRBV7-2; abundance: .; CDR3nt: TGTGCCAGCAGCCCATGGGGGGTTGATGAAAAACTGTTTTTT; CDR3aa: CASSPWGVDEKLFF
d_gene: .; j_gene: TRBJ2-1; v_gene: TRBV27; abundance: .; CDR3nt: TGTGCCAGCAGTTTGGGGCTACAGTACGGGACCTGGGGGGACAATGAGCAGTTCTTC; CDR3aa: CASSLGLQYGTWGDNEQFF
d_gene: .; j_gene: TRBJ1-2; v_gene: TRBV28; abundance: once; CDR3nt: TGTGCCAGCAGTTTAATAGGGGAATATGGCTACACCTTC; CDR3aa: CASSLIGEYGYTF
d_gene: .; j_gene: TRBJ1-1; v_gene: TRBV24-1; abundance: .; CDR3nt: TGTGCCACCAGTGATTCCTCCGGGGGGTTCACTGAAGCTTTCTTT; CDR3aa: CATSDSSGGFTEAFF
d_gene: TRBD1; j_gene: TRBJ1-1; v_gene: TRBV6-5; abundance: .; CDR3nt: TGTGCCAGCATAAGGACAGGGACGAACACTGAAGCTTTCTTT; CDR3aa: CASIRTGTNTEAFF
d_gene: .; j_gene: TRBJ1-1; v_gene: TRBV15; abundance: .; CDR3nt: TGTGCCACCAGCAGAGATCGGGAACGGTCCGCTGAAGCTTTCTTT; CDR3aa: CATSRDRERSAEAFF
d_gene: TRBD2; j_gene: TRBJ2-7; v_gene: TRBV7-2; abundance: few; CDR3nt: TGTGCCAGCAGCTTAACGGGAGGGATTGGCTACGAGCAGTACTTC; CDR3aa: CASSLTGGIGYEQYF
d_gene: TRBD2; j_gene: TRBJ2-7; v_gene: TRBV10-3; abundance: .; CDR3nt: TGTGCCATCAGTGAGTCCGGGACTAGGAACTACGAGCAGTACTTC; CDR3aa: CAISESGTRNYEQYF
d_gene: TRBD2; j_gene: TRBJ2-5; v_gene: TRBV19; abundance: .; CDR3nt: TGTGCCAGTAGTCCGGGAGGGCAGGGGGAGACCCAGTACTTC; CDR3aa: CASSPGGQGETQYF
d_gene: .; j_gene: TRBJ2-2; v_gene: TRBV5-8; abundance: .; CDR3nt: TGTGCCAGCAGCTTTGGGGCGGCGAACACCGGGGAGCTGTTTTTT; CDR3aa: CASSFGAANTGELFF
d_gene: .; j_gene: TRBJ1-1; v_gene: TRBV14; abundance: many; CDR3nt: TGTGCCAGCAGCCAAGTTTGGAGCAGTGAAGCTTTCTTT; CDR3aa: CASSQVWSSEAFF